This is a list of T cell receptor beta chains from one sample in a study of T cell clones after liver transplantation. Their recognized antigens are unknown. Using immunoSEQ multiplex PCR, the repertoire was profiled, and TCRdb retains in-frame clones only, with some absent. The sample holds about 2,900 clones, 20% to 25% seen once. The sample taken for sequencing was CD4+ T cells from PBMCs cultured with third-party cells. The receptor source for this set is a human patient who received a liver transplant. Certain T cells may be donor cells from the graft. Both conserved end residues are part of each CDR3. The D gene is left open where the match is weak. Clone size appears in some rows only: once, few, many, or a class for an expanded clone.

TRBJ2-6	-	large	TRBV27	CASRTVSSGANVLTF	TGTGCCAGCAGGACGGTCAGCTCTGGGGCCAACGTCCTGACTTTC
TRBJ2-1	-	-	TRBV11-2	CASSFYGWDEQFF	TGTGCCAGCAGCTTTTACGGGTGGGATGAGCAGTTCTTC
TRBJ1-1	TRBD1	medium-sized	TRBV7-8	CASSSTGYRGETEAFF	TGTGCCAGCAGCTCTACTGGGTACAGGGGTGAAACTGAAGCTTTCTTT
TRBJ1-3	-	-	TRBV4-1	CASSPPGRLSFGNTIYF	TGCGCCAGCAGCCCTCCGGGACGGCTGTCTTTCGGAAACACCATATATTTT
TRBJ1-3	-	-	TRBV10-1	CASGSSGNTIYF	TGCGCCAGCGGTAGCTCTGGAAACACCATATATTTT
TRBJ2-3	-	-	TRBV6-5	CASSYSEVGGTDTQYF	TGTGCCAGCAGTTACTCGGAGGTCGGGGGCACAGATACGCAGTATTTT
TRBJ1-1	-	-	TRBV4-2	CASSQVLGAGSFFF	TGTGCCAGCAGCCAAGTGTTAGGGGCCGGAAGCTTCTTCTTT
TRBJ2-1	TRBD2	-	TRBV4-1	CASSQGGGLNEQFF	TGCGCCAGCAGCCAAGGGGGAGGGCTAAATGAGCAGTTCTTC
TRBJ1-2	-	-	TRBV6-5	CASGMGRGYTF	TGTGCCAGCGGTATGGGACGTGGCTACACCTTC
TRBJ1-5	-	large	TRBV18	CASSPTDIGGSNQPQHF	TGTGCCAGCTCACCCACCGACATTGGAGGGAGCAATCAGCCCCAGCATTTT
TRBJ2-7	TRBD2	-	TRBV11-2	CASSLASGATLGYEQYF	TGTGCCAGCAGCTTAGCTAGCGGGGCGACCTTAGGCTACGAGCAGTACTTC
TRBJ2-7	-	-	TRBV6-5	CASSLTEFSYEQYF	TGTGCCAGCAGTCTGACGGAGTTCTCCTACGAGCAGTACTTC
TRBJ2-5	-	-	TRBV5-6	CASSHWGETQYF	TGTGCCAGCAGCCATTGGGGAGAGACCCAGTACTTC
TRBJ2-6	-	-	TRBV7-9	CASSIPEYHDKSRANVLTF	TGTGCCAGCAGCATACCGGAATACCATGACAAAAGTCGGGCCAACGTCCTGACTTTC
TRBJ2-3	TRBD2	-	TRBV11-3	CASSRTSSEKYF	TGTGCCAGCAGCCGGACTAGCTCTGAAAAGTATTTT
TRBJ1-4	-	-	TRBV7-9	CASSPLSREKLFF	TGTGCCAGCAGCCCCCTCAGCAGGGAAAAACTGTTTTTT
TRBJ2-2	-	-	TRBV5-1	CASSGTSTGELFF	TGCGCCAGCAGCGGAACCAGCACCGGGGAGCTGTTTTTT
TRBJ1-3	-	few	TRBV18	CASSPHGNTIYF	TGTGCCAGCTCACCGCATGGAAACACCATATATTTT
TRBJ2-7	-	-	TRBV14	CASSRRTGRGEQYF	TGTGCCAGCAGCCGCCGGACAGGGAGGGGCGAGCAGTACTTC
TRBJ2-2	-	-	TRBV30	CAWRPTGNTGELFF	TGTGCCTGGAGGCCCACAGGGAACACCGGGGAGCTGTTTTTT
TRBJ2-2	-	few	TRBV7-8	CASSLLVPGASNTGELFF	TGTGCCAGCAGCCTACTCGTGCCAGGTGCCTCGAACACCGGGGAGCTGTTTTTT
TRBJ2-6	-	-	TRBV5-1	CASSLAWADPSGANVLTF	TGCGCCAGCAGCTTGGCCTGGGCGGATCCCTCTGGGGCCAACGTCCTGACTTTC
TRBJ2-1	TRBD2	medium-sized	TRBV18	CASSPSGGLNEQFF	TGTGCCAGCTCACCTAGCGGGGGCCTCAATGAGCAGTTCTTC
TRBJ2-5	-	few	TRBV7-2	CASSPRRKETQYF	TGTGCCAGCAGTCCCCGTCGTAAAGAGACCCAGTACTTC
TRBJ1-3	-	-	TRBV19	CASSGTANTIYF	TGTGCCAGTAGTGGTACGGCAAACACCATATATTTT
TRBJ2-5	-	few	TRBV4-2	CASSFWGETQYF	TGTGCCAGCAGCTTTTGGGGGGAGACCCAGTACTTC
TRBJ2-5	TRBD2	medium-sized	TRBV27	CASTLIAGGRKTQYF	TGTGCCAGCACTCTGATAGCGGGAGGAAGAAAGACCCAGTACTTC
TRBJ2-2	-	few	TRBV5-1	CASSRDTGGGELFF	TGCGCCAGCAGCCGAGACACCGGAGGCGGGGAGCTGTTTTTT
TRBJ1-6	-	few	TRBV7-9	CASSLEGHPNSPLHF	TGTGCCAGCAGCTTAGAGGGACACCCAAATTCACCCCTCCACTTT
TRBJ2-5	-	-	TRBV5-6	CASSLYAIETQYF	TGTGCCAGCAGCTTGTACGCTATTGAGACCCAGTACTTC
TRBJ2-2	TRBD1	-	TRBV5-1	CASSSTGGTTGELFF	TGCGCCAGCAGCTCTACAGGGGGCACGACCGGGGAGCTGTTTTTT
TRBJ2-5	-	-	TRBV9	CASSVQRARQETQYF	TGTGCCAGCAGCGTCCAGCGGGCCCGCCAAGAGACCCAGTACTTC
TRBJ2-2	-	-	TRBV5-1	CASSLVRQFTGELFF	TGCGCCAGCAGCTTGGTCCGACAATTCACCGGGGAGCTGTTTTTT
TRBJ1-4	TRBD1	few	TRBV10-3	CAISASTGMGNEKLFF	TGTGCCATCAGTGCCTCGACAGGGATGGGGAATGAAAAACTGTTTTTT
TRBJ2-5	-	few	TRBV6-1	CASSRQPKETQYF	TGTGCCAGCAGCCGACAGCCGAAAGAGACCCAGTACTTC
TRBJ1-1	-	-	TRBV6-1	CASSQGNSEAFF	TGTGCCAGCAGCCAGGGTAATAGTGAAGCTTTCTTT
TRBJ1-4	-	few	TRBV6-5	CASSYSGTWGEKLFF	TGTGCCAGCAGTTACTCGGGAACTTGGGGAGAAAAACTGTTTTTT
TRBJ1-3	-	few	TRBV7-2	CASSALVSGNTIYF	TGTGCCAGCAGCGCTCTGGTCTCTGGAAACACCATATATTTT
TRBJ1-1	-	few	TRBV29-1	CSVVQSSNTEAFF	TGCAGCGTCGTTCAATCCTCGAACACTGAAGCTTTCTTT
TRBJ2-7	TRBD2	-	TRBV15	CATSRPGLAGGLSYEQYF	TGTGCCACCAGCAGACCGGGACTAGCGGGAGGCCTCTCCTACGAGCAGTACTTC
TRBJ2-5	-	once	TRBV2	CASSLAGVETQYF	TGTGCCAGCAGTTTAGCAGGGGTAGAGACCCAGTACTTC
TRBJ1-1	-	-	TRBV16	CASSQLSLAFF	TGTGCCAGCAGCCAATTATCGTTAGCTTTCTTT
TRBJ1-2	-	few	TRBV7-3	CASSWRQGGDGYTF	TGTGCCAGCAGCTGGAGGCAGGGAGGAGATGGCTACACCTTC
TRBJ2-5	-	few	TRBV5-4	CASSLAGPKETQYF	TGTGCCAGCAGCTTGGCCGGCCCCAAAGAGACCCAGTACTTC
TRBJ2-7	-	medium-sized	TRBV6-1	CASSLTEFSYEQYF	TGTGCCAGCAGTCTGACGGAGTTCTCCTACGAGCAGTACTTC
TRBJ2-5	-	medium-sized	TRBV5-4	CASSSRSGTGETQYF	TGTGCCAGCAGCTCACGGTCAGGGACGGGCGAGACCCAGTACTTC
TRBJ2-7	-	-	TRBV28	CASSLARLYEQYF	TGTGCCAGCAGTTTAGCCAGATTGTACGAGCAGTACTTC
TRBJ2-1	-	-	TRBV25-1	CASSERANEQFF	TGTGCCAGCAGTGAACGGGCGAATGAGCAGTTCTTC
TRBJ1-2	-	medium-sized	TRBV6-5	CASSQDRLYGYTF	TGTGCCAGCAGTCAGGACAGACTCTATGGCTACACCTTC
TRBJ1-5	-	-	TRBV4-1	CASSQSWGQGYQPQHF	TGCGCCAGCAGCCAAAGTTGGGGACAAGGTTATCAGCCCCAGCATTTT
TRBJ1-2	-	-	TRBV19	CASSIDIETNYGYTF	TGTGCCAGTAGTATAGATATTGAAACTAACTATGGCTACACCTTC
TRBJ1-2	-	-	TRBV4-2	CASSRAQGRGGYTF	TGTGCCAGCAGCCGAGCTCAGGGACGGGGTGGCTACACCTTC
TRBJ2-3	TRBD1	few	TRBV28	CASTRGQATDTQYF	TGTGCCAGCACCAGAGGACAGGCCACAGATACGCAGTATTTT
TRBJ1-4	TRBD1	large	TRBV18	CASSPRAGTGRWGNEKLFF	TGTGCCAGCTCACCGCGCGCCGGGACAGGGCGTTGGGGAAATGAAAAACTGTTTTTT
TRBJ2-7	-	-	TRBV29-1	CSVVTGSTYEQYF	TGCAGCGTTGTAACCGGGAGTACCTACGAGCAGTACTTC
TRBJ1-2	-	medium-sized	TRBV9	CASSARGNLNYGYTF	TGTGCCAGCAGCGCGAGGGGCAACCTTAACTATGGCTACACCTTC
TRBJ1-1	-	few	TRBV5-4	CASSFGPNTEAFF	TGTGCCAGCAGCTTCGGACCGAACACTGAAGCTTTCTTT